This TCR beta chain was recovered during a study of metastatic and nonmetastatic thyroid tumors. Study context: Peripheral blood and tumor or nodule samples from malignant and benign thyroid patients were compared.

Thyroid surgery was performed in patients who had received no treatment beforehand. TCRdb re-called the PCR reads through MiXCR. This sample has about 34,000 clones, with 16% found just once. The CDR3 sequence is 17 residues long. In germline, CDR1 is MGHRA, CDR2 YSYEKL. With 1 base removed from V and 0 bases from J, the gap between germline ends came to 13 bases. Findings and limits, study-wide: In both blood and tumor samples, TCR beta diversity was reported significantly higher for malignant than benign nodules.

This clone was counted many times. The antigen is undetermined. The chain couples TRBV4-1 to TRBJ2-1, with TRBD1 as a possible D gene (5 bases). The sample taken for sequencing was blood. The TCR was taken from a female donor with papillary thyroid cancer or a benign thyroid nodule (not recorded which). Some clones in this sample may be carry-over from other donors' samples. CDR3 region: CASSQVHRSSSYNEQFF. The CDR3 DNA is TGCGCCAGCAGCCAAGTTCACAGGTCGAGCTCCTACAATGAGCAGTTCTTC.